This T cell receptor (beta chain) was retrieved from a study of control samples from healthy donors and cancer patients. The repertoire was sequenced with immunoSEQ multiplex PCR; TCRdb's copy has only in-frame clones and lacks some. This sample yields roughly 170,000 clones, of which roughly 94% are seen a single time; 1.3% belongs to the top ten. CDR1 and CDR2 (germline): SGHAT, FQNNGV. Deletions cut 5 bases from V and 5 bases from J, with 12 bases between. The CDR3 runs to 13 residues. This chain joins TRBV11-2 and TRBJ2-5; D may match TRBD1 or TRBD2 (5 bases each). The TCR sequence derives from a woman younger than 35 in good health. Material: blood. The CDR3 nucleotides are TGTGCCAGCAGCGGGGTGAGGGGCGAGACCCAGTACTTC. Protein: CASSGVRGETQYF.